Listed below are T cell receptor beta chains from one sample, sequenced in a study of blood T cell repertoires in COVID-19. Repertoires were generated with immunoSEQ multiplex PCR, while TCRdb's copy carries only in-frame clones and drops some. The profile shows about 49,000 clones, approximately 86% of them singletons. The sequenced material came from peripheral blood. The source of these receptors is a human donor in a cohort sampled during active COVID-19. Both conserved end residues are part of each CDR3. The D gene is left open where the match is weak. Clone size is shown for a subset of rows, as once, few, many or a class of expanded clone.

TRBJ1-4 | TRBV18 | once | TRBD1 | CASQRTEGDRGREKLFF | TGTGCCAGCCAAAGGACCGAAGGGGACAGGGGTCGGGAAAAACTGTTTTTT
TRBJ2-2 | TRBV11-2 | few | TRBD2 | CASSLPYSSGRSNTGELFF | TGTGCCAGCAGCTTACCCTACTCTAGCGGGAGGTCGAACACCGGGGAGCTGTTTTTT
TRBJ1-3 | TRBV10-3 | once | TRBD1 | CAISSSDRGRGNTIYF | TGTGCCATCTCATCCTCCGACAGGGGGCGTGGAAACACCATATATTTT
TRBJ1-1 | TRBV6-2/TRBV6-3 | NA | NA | CASSYGGRNTEAFF | TGTGCCAGCAGTTACGGAGGGCGGAACACTGAAGCTTTCTTT
TRBJ2-7 | TRBV21-1 | NA | NA | CASSTDAGLALPYEQYF | TGTGCCAGCAGCACCGACGCAGGGTTGGCTCTTCCCTACGAGCAGTACTTC
TRBJ2-7 | TRBV4-1 | few | NA | CASSLQGKDHEQYF | TGCGCCAGCAGCCTCCAGGGGAAGGACCACGAGCAGTACTTC
TRBJ1-1 | TRBV18 | NA | NA | CASSPVTVSGTEAFF | TGTGCCAGCTCACCTGTCACGGTCTCGGGAACTGAAGCTTTCTTT
TRBJ2-5 | TRBV9 | NA | TRBD2 | CASSVSGGADETQYF | TGTGCCAGCAGCGTGAGCGGGGGGGCTGATGAGACCCAGTACTTC
TRBJ1-1 | TRBV7-9 | once | TRBD1 | CASSTDRALNTEAFF | TGTGCCAGCAGCACCGACAGGGCTTTGAACACTGAAGCTTTCTTT
TRBJ1-1 | TRBV28 | NA | NA | CASSLGGETEAFF | TGTGCCAGCAGCCTGGGGGGGGAGACTGAAGCTTTCTTT
TRBJ2-7 | TRBV19 | NA | NA | CASSIGNSYEQYF | TGTGCCAGTAGTATAGGTAACAGCTACGAGCAGTACTTC
TRBJ1-1 | TRBV6-5 | NA | NA | CASSSQISTEAFF | TGTGCCAGCAGTTCCCAAATTTCCACTGAAGCTTTCTTT
TRBJ2-7 | TRBV27 | NA | TRBD1 | CASRDLQGMGAEQYF | TGTGCCAGCAGGGATTTACAGGGGATGGGGGCCGAGCAGTACTTC
TRBJ2-7 | TRBV6-5 | NA | TRBD1 | CASSYSRGQGYEQYF | TGTGCCAGCAGTTACTCTAGGGGACAGGGCTACGAGCAGTACTTC
TRBJ1-2 | TRBV19 | NA | NA | CASSIGHQNYGYTF | TGTGCCAGTAGTATAGGGCACCAAAACTATGGCTACACCTTC
TRBJ2-5 | TRBV6-2/TRBV6-3 | NA | TRBD2 | CASSYTERGGLMEETQYF | TGTGCCAGCAGTTACACCGAGCGGGGGGGCCTAATGGAAGAGACCCAGTACTTC
TRBJ1-1 | TRBV28 | NA | NA | CASSTTTPGHDLAFF | TGTGCCAGCAGTACTACGACCCCGGGACATGACCTCGCTTTCTTT
TRBJ2-1 | TRBV27 | NA | NA | CASSFGTRYNEQFF | TGTGCCAGCAGTTTCGGGACTCGCTACAATGAGCAGTTCTTC
TRBJ1-5 | TRBV4-3 | NA | TRBD1 | CASSQALGGSNQPQHF | TGCGCCAGCAGCCAAGCTTTAGGGGGCAGCAATCAGCCCCAGCATTTT
TRBJ2-7 | TRBV11-2 | NA | TRBD2 | CASTPTGGARFEQYF | TGTGCCAGCACCCCTACCGGGGGGGCGCGCTTCGAGCAGTACTTC
TRBJ1-1 | TRBV6-1 | once | TRBD1 | CASSEWRTGSTEAFF | TGTGCCAGCAGTGAATGGAGGACAGGGAGCACTGAAGCTTTCTTT
TRBJ2-6 | TRBV14 | once | NA | CASSQIRGTGANVLTF | TGTGCCAGCAGCCAAATAAGGGGTACTGGGGCCAACGTCCTGACTTTC
TRBJ2-1 | TRBV28 | NA | TRBD1 | CASREGTGGRNEQFF | TGTGCCAGCAGAGAGGGGACAGGGGGCCGGAATGAGCAGTTCTTC
TRBJ2-1 | TRBV27 | NA | NA | CASSLRGEAYNEQFF | TGTGCCAGCAGTTTACGCGGGGAGGCCTACAATGAGCAGTTCTTC
TRBJ1-3 | TRBV7-9 | few | NA | CASSLASPFSGNTIYF | TGTGCCAGCAGCTTAGCCTCTCCTTTCTCTGGAAACACCATATATTTT
TRBJ2-1 | TRBV12-3/TRBV12-4 | few | NA | CAISNTRVGEQFF | TGTGCCATCTCTAATACCAGGGTGGGTGAGCAGTTCTTC
TRBJ1-5 | TRBV18 | NA | NA | CASSADQGRGQPQHF | TGTGCCAGCTCAGCTGATCAGGGAAGGGGTCAGCCCCAGCATTTT
TRBJ1-2 | TRBV7-9 | NA | NA | CASSLSWAYGYTF | TGTGCCAGCAGCTTATCCTGGGCCTATGGCTACACCTTC
TRBJ2-3 | TRBV11-3 | NA | TRBD1 | CASSPGQGATQYF | TGTGCCAGCAGCCCCGGACAGGGGGCAACGCAGTATTTT
TRBJ1-3 | TRBV28 | once | TRBD1 | CASSLQGASGNTIYF | TGTGCCAGCAGTTTACAGGGGGCGTCGGGAAACACCATATATTTT
TRBJ2-2 | TRBV5-1 | few | NA | CASSGLVGGELFF | TGCGCCAGCAGCGGCCTAGTAGGCGGGGAGCTGTTTTTT
TRBJ1-5 | TRBV28 | NA | TRBD1 | CASSLGTGSHQPQHF | TGTGCCAGCAGTTTAGGGACAGGGAGCCATCAGCCCCAGCATTTT
TRBJ1-1 | TRBV19 | once | TRBD1 | CASRPQGDTEAFF | TGTGCCAGTAGACCACAGGGGGACACTGAAGCTTTCTTT
TRBJ2-1 | TRBV5-8 | NA | TRBD1 | CASSYRDRVVMNEQFF | TGTGCCAGCAGCTACCGGGACAGAGTTGTTATGAATGAGCAGTTCTTC
TRBJ2-1 | TRBV5-4 | NA | TRBD1 | CASSPDRHNEQFF | TGTGCCAGCAGCCCGGACAGGCACAATGAGCAGTTCTTC
TRBJ2-2 | TRBV3-1/TRBV3-2 | NA | NA | CASSQGTLGSLHPGLFF | TGTGCCAGCAGCCAGGGGACACTGGGCTCCCTCCACCCGGGGCTGTTTTTT
TRBJ1-4 | TRBV6-1 | NA | NA | CASSELGLEKLFF | TGTGCCAGCAGTGAATTGGGGCTTGAAAAACTGTTTTTT
TRBJ1-6 | TRBV7-8 | few | TRBD1 | CASSRRRTGSGSPLHF | TGTGCCAGCAGCCGCAGGCGGACAGGGAGCGGTTCACCCCTCCACTTT
TRBJ1-1 | TRBV5-1 | NA | NA | CASSLSYGKHTEAFF | TGCGCCAGCAGCCTCAGTTACGGGAAGCACACTGAAGCTTTCTTT
TRBJ2-1 | TRBV25-1 | once | TRBD2 | CASSEGRGGRYEQFF | TGTGCCAGCAGTGAGGGGCGGGGGGGCCGATATGAGCAGTTCTTC
TRBJ2-7 | TRBV18 | few | NA | CASSPIQVIHEQYF | TGTGCCAGCTCACCAATACAGGTAATCCACGAGCAGTACTTC
TRBJ2-6 | TRBV6-2/TRBV6-3 | NA | NA | CVSSPRGLTSGANVLTF | TGTGTCAGCAGTCCACGGGGATTAACATCTGGGGCCAACGTCCTGACTTTC
TRBJ2-7 | TRBV28 | NA | TRBD1 | CASRGQTGKRYEQYF | TGTGCCAGCAGGGGCCAGACAGGGAAGCGTTACGAGCAGTACTTC
TRBJ1-1 | TRBV29-1 | NA | NA | CSAFRTPLDLNTEAFF | TGCAGCGCTTTCCGGACACCGCTAGACCTGAACACTGAAGCCTTCTTT